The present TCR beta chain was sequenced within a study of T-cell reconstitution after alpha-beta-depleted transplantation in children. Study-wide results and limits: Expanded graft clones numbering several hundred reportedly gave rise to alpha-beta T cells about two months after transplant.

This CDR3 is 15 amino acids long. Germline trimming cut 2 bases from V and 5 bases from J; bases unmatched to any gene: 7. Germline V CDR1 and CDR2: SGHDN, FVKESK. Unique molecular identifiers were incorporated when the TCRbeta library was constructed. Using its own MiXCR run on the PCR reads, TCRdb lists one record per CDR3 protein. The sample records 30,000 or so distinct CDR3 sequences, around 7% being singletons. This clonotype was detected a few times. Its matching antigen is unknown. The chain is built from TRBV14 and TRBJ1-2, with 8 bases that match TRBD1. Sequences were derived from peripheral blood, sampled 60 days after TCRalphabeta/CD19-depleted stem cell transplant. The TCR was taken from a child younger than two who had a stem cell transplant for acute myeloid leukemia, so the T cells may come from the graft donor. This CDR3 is CASSQFRQGLYGYTF. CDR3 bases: TGTGCCAGCAGCCAATTTAGACAGGGGCTTTATGGCTACACCTTC.